Following are 19 T cell receptor beta chains from one sample sequenced in a study of blood T cell repertoires in COVID-19. The repertoire was sequenced with immunoSEQ multiplex PCR; TCRdb's copy has only in-frame clones and lacks some. The sample yields about 220,000 clones, about 79% seen once. The sample comprised PBMCs or T cells enriched from blood (not recorded which). These receptors all stem from a woman in her 40s with acute COVID-19.

This chain uses TRBV5-6 with TRBJ2-5; a weak D match, TRBD1 (6 bases). CDR3 length: 14 residues. From germline, CDR1 is SGHDT and CDR2 YYEEEE. V was pared by 1 base and J by 3 bases, with 10 bases between. The CDR3 DNA follows: TGTGCCAGCAGCTTGCAGGGGTTGGAAGAGACCCAGTACTTC. Its translation: CASSLQGLEETQYF.

The chain combines TRBV15 with TRBJ1-2; TRBD1 might be the D (6 bases). The CDR3 length is 13 residues. Germline V gene sequence: CDR1 LNHNV, CDR2 YYDKDF (reference sequence). Trimming stripped 0 bases from V and 4 bases from J, with 6 bases between. As DNA, the CDR3 is TGTGCCACCAGCAGAGACAGGGGCTATGGCTACACCTTC. Translation: CATSRDRGYGYTF. Looking up the rest from reference TRBV15 and TRBJ1-2 gives the full variable domain: DAMVIQNPRYQVTQFGKPVTLSCSQTLNHNVMYWYQQKSSQAPKLLFHYYDKDFNNEADTPDNFQSRRPNTSFCFLDIRSPGLGDTAMYLCATSRDRGYGYTFGSGTRLTVV.

V gene TRBV7-2 combines with J gene TRBJ1-2; TRBD1 is a possible D gene (6 bases). Germline V gene sequence: CDR1 SGHTA, CDR2 FQGNSA. The CDR3 totals 14 residues. V was clipped by 4 bases and J by 4 bases, with 13 bases between them. For the CDR3, the DNA is TGTGCCAGCAGCTCCGATCCAGGGGTCTATGGCTACACCTTC. Translating gives CASSSDPGVYGYTF. Full variable domain (remainder filled in from reference TRBV7-2 and TRBJ1-2): GAGVSQSPSNKVTEKGKDVELRCDPISGHTALYWYRQSLGQGLEFLIYFQGNSAPDKSGLPSDRFSAERTGGSVSTLTIQRTQQEDSAVYLCASSSDPGVYGYTFGSGTRLTVV.

With respect to this clone: A junction boundary mismatches the germline segment, possibly from a read error. This rearrangement joins TRBV7-9 to TRBJ2-1; 9 bases match TRBD2. In germline, CDR1 is SEHNR, CDR2 FQNEAQ (reference sequence). The CDR3 is 16 amino acids. This chain's CDR3 is CASSSHLTSGSNEQFF. The DNA for the CDR3 is TGTGCCAGCAGCTCCCACTTGACTAGCGGAAGCAATGAACAGTTCTTC.

A word on this clone: Within the sample, other DNA sequences also encode this same CDR3. This sequence joins TRBV3-1 (or the pseudogene TRBV3-2) and TRBJ1-1; D gene unclear. This CDR3 is 11 amino acids long. From germline, CDR1 is LGHDT and CDR2 YNNKEL (reference sequence). Trimming shortened V by 6 bases and J by 5 bases, and 7 bases separated the two germline ends. The CDR3 is CASRGGTEAFF. CDR3 DNA: TGTGCCAGCAGGGGAGGAACTGAAGCTTTCTTT.

The sample holds a few counts of this clone. The same CDR3 can be traced to other DNA sequences in this sample. V usage is TRBV3-1 (or the pseudogene TRBV3-2) and J usage is TRBJ2-7; TRBD1 matches at 10 bases. Germline CDR1 is LGHDT and CDR2 is YNNKEL (reference sequence). V shed 1 base, J shed 4 bases, and the junction held 4 bases outside the gene matches. The CDR3 is 15 residues long. The CDR3 protein is CASSQAGTGAYEQYF. In DNA form, the CDR3 reads TGTGCCAGCAGCCAAGCCGGGACAGGGGCGTACGAGCAGTACTTC.

The chain has TRBV7-2 and TRBJ2-3; 7 bases fit TRBD2. Germline CDR1 SGHTA, CDR2 FQGNSA. V was pared by 6 bases and J by 4 bases, with 10 bases of the junction left unmatched. The CDR3 consists of 15 residues. The CDR3 bases are TGTGCCAGCAGACAGCGGGGTGGGGGGGCAGATACGCAGTATTTT. Amino acids: CASRQRGGGADTQYF.

This sequence joins TRBV4-1 and TRBJ2-7; D remains unclear. Trimming removed 3 bases from V and 2 bases from J, with 17 bases in between. Germline lookup yields CDR1 MGHRA and CDR2 YSYEKL. The CDR3 totals 16 residues. The CDR3 DNA sequence: TGCGCCAGCAGCCAGGTTCAGGTAAAACCCACCTACGAGCAGTACTTC. It is translated as CASSQVQVKPTYEQYF.

This rearrangement joins TRBV6-6 to TRBJ1-2; TRBD1 is a possible D gene (5 bases). V gave up 2 bases and J gave up 7 bases, with 11 bases separating them. In germline, CDR1 is MNHNY, CDR2 SVGAGI (reference sequence). This CDR3 is 13 amino acids long. CDR3 region: CASSYPGGSGYTF. DNA of the CDR3: TGTGCCAGCAGTTACCCGGGGGGGAGTGGCTACACCTTC.

The chain recombines TRBV19 with TRBJ1-5; D is perhaps TRBD1 (6 bases). Germline V gives CDR1 LNHDA, CDR2 SQIVND (reference sequence). Between the trimmed V and J ends, which lost 4 bases and 2 bases, there was a span of 15 bases. CDR3 length: 16 residues. CDR3 in amino acids: CASSKAGVNGNQPQHF. CDR3 nucleotide sequence: TGTGCCAGTAGTAAGGCAGGGGTCAATGGCAATCAGCCCCAGCATTTT.

The gene calls are TRBV19 and TRBJ2-7; D is perhaps TRBD2 (6 bases). CDR1 is LNHDA and CDR2 is SQIVND in the germline V gene (reference sequence). Trimming removed 6 bases from V and 5 bases from J, with 17 bases in between. This CDR3 comprises 14 residues. Here the CDR3 reads CASSPAGGHHEQYF. The CDR3 nucleotides read TGTGCCAGTAGCCCGGCCGGAGGGCACCACGAGCAGTACTTC.

The chain joins TRBV28 to TRBJ1-4, with D perhaps matching TRBD1 (6 bases). The CDR3 has 14 amino acids. V lost 6 bases to trimming and J lost 6 bases, with 14 bases between them. Looked up from germline, CDR1 is MDHEN and CDR2 is SYDVKM. CDR3 bases: TGTGCCAGCAGCCCCTCGGGGGGCTATGAAAAACTGTTTTTT. Translating it yields CASSPSGGYEKLFF.

This clone was observed a single time. The gene calls are TRBV2 and TRBJ1-5; possibly TRBD1 for D (6 bases). CDR1 and CDR2 (germline): SNHLY, FYNNEI. The CDR3 is made up of 14 amino acids. Trimming left V 9 bases short and J 7 bases short, with 19 bases between. The CDR3 coding sequence is TGTGCCAGGGGGGAGCAGGGGAAGGGCCAGCCCCAGCATTTT. Its translation: CARGEQGKGQPQHF.

The chain joins TRBV7-2 to TRBJ2-7; no reliable D call. Germline V gene sequence: CDR1 SGHTA, CDR2 FQGNSA. Trimming shortened V by 4 bases and J by 0 bases, and 7 bases separated the two germline ends. The CDR3 length is 13 residues. In DNA form, the CDR3 reads TGTGCCAGCAGCTCCACGAGCTCCTACGAGCAGTACTTC. Translation gives CASSSTSSYEQYF. Filled out from reference TRBV7-2 and TRBJ2-7, the complete variable domain reads GAGVSQSPSNKVTEKGKDVELRCDPISGHTALYWYRQSLGQGLEFLIYFQGNSAPDKSGLPSDRFSAERTGGSVSTLTIQRTQQEDSAVYLCASSSTSSYEQYFGPGTRLTVT.

The chain employs TRBV4-1 and TRBJ2-2, with a possible D match to TRBD1 (6 bases). Looked up from germline, CDR1 is MGHRA and CDR2 is YSYEKL. The CDR3 totals 14 residues. Trimming cost V 3 bases and J 6 bases, with 11 bases left between them. CDR3 DNA sequence: TGCGCCAGCAGCCACAACCAGGGGCCCGGGGAGCTGTTTTTT. Translation: CASSHNQGPGELFF.

The chain uses TRBV6-6 and TRBJ1-2, with TRBD1 as a possible D gene (5 bases). From germline, CDR1 is MNHNY and CDR2 SVGAGI (reference sequence). The CDR3 length is 11 residues. V was clipped by 0 bases and J by 10 bases, with 6 bases between them. For the CDR3, the DNA is TGTGCCAGCAGTTACTCGACAGACTACACCTTC. Its protein is CASSYSTDYTF.

The J gene is TRBJ1-2, the V gene TRBV5-1, with TRBD1 matching over 8 bases. The V gene end was trimmed by 4 bases and the J gene end by 4 bases; junction bases not matched to a gene: 15. CDR1 is SGHRS and CDR2 is YFSETQ in the germline V gene. The CDR3 is 17 residues long. CDR3: CASSGGRQGRSAYGYTF. The CDR3 DNA follows: TGCGCCAGCAGCGGCGGGAGACAGGGGCGATCCGCCTATGGCTACACCTTC.

This chain joins TRBV27 and TRBJ1-1; the match to TRBD1 covers 8 bases. The trim removed 4 bases at V and 3 bases at J, leaving 10 bases unmatched. This CDR3 spans 16 amino acids. CDR1 and CDR2 (germline): MNHEY, SMNVEV (reference sequence). The CDR3 DNA reads TGTGCCAGCAGTTCCAGGGGGCTTTGGTCGGACACTGAAGCTTTCTTT. Protein sequence: CASSSRGLWSDTEAFF.

This chain connects TRBV29-1 to TRBJ1-1; the match to TRBD1 covers 9 bases. The CDR3 runs 14 residues. Germline V gene lookup returns CDR1 SQVTM and CDR2 ANQGSEA. The V gene end was trimmed by 5 bases and the J gene end by 4 bases; junction bases not matched to a gene: 8. CDR3 protein: CSVSGTTGGTEAFF. In DNA form, the CDR3 reads TGCAGCGTTTCGGGGACGACAGGGGGCACTGAAGCTTTCTTT.